In its sample, the clone carrying this T cell receptor (beta chain) was seen many times. Its specificity is not known. This record belongs to a study of T cells after yellow fever vaccination. Study background: Low-cell-number fractions underwent preparation using SMART-Seq v4 Ultra Low Input. Whole-study results and caveats: Detected again after the booster were most primary-vaccination clones, at 95% to 98% CD4 and 88% CD8.

The CDR3 is 14 amino acids. Trimming took 8 bases from V and 1 from J; bases not matched to a gene: 8. Germline V CDR1 and CDR2: DFQATT, SNEGSKA (reference sequence). 5'RACE template switching generated TCR cDNA, adding a universal primer site and UMIs. Via MiXCR, TCRdb re-called the 5' RACE reads, giving one row per CDR3 protein. Counted here are a few hundred thousand distinct CDR3 sequences, over 3.5% occurring once; the ten biggest clones make up approximately 20%. The TCR originated in a man aged 18 to 29 who received the YFV17D yellow fever vaccine. This sequence joins TRBV20-1 and TRBJ2-1, with 7 bases matching TRBD2. The sample here was PBMCs, taken 15 days after the yellow fever booster vaccination. The CDR3 here is CSSSPSGSYNEQFF. The DNA for the CDR3 is TGCAGTTCTTCACCTAGCGGATCCTACAATGAGCAGTTCTTC.